The 2 T cell receptor beta chains in this list originate from one sample, sequenced in a study of blood T cells in healthy people across ages. PCR was performed a second time for 7 to 11 cycles using a sample-barcoded 5' primer and a J-beta primer mix. In TCRdb, the 5' RACE reads were re-called with MiXCR into one record per CDR3 protein. The sample lists around 970,000 distinct CDR3 sequences; 51% were seen once. The sequenced sample was blood. The receptor source for this set is a woman between 55 and 75 years old in good health.

The chain uses TRBV21-1 and TRBJ2-3; TRBD1, the D gene given by the table, was not confirmed from the DNA. TRBV21-1 is noted as a pseudogene. This CDR3 is 15 amino acids long. The CDR3 spells CASRRADHRLDTQYF. DNA for the CDR3: TGTGCCAGCAGACGGGCGGACCACAGATTGGATACGCAGTATTTT.

V usage is TRBV18 and J usage is TRBJ2-7; D is uncertain. Germline CDR1 and CDR2: KGHSH and LQKENI. V gave up 5 bases and J gave up 7 bases, with 18 bases separating them. The CDR3 extends over 14 amino acids. CDR3 nucleotides: TGTGCCAGCTCAGTAGCTGTTGGCTACAATGAGCAGTACTTC. Protein product: CASSVAVGYNEQYF.